A selection of T cell receptor beta chains follows, all from one sample in a study of persistence of HIV-infected CD4 T cells. Profiling relied on immunoSEQ multiplex PCR, and the TCRdb table lists in-frame clones only, not all of them. The profile covers 40,000 or so clones, with roughly 90% appearing a single time and around 0.92% taken by the ten largest. For these TCRs, the target antigens are not known. This specimen was CD4+ T cells sorted from PBMCs after 18-hour stimulation, taken from a patient who received antiretroviral therapy. Receptors were obtained from an adult man with HIV who was CMV-seropositive. Both conserved end residues are part of each CDR3.

j_gene: TRBJ1-1; v_gene: TRBV5-1; CDR3aa: CASSLRQGRTEAFF
j_gene: TRBJ1-2; v_gene: TRBV18; CDR3aa: CASSPPAAPKGYTF
j_gene: TRBJ1-1; v_gene: TRBV10-3; CDR3aa: CAISEGVDTEAFF
j_gene: TRBJ1-2; v_gene: TRBV24-1; CDR3aa: CATSDQTENYGYTF
j_gene: TRBJ2-6; v_gene: TRBV6-4; CDR3aa: CASSPSGGAALNSGANVLTF
j_gene: TRBJ1-5; v_gene: TRBV5-6; CDR3aa: CASSFGAFSNQPQHF
j_gene: TRBJ2-2; v_gene: TRBV10-1; CDR3aa: CASSASFSGELFF
j_gene: TRBJ2-7; v_gene: TRBV9; CDR3aa: CASSAEGYEQYF
j_gene: TRBJ1-1; v_gene: TRBV29-1; CDR3aa: CSVEQPGKNTEAFF
j_gene: TRBJ1-2; v_gene: TRBV28; CDR3aa: CASTSDRSDTRYYGYTF
j_gene: TRBJ2-2; v_gene: TRBV9; CDR3aa: CASSVAGGVGELFF
j_gene: TRBJ2-3; v_gene: TRBV28; CDR3aa: CASSLLTAGVTSTDTQYF
j_gene: TRBJ1-3; v_gene: TRBV27; CDR3aa: CASRGQGSGNTIYF
j_gene: TRBJ2-1; v_gene: TRBV28; CDR3aa: CASSLSVAGGREQFF
j_gene: TRBJ2-3; v_gene: TRBV6-5; CDR3aa: CASSYRFSKGTDTQYF